The 6 T cell receptor beta chains given below trace back to one sample, sequenced in a study of T-cell memory formation after mild COVID-19 (dated by TCRdb to about 2021). Libraries were built with 5' RACE. The data were produced on an Illumina NovaSeq 6000. TCRdb ran its own pipeline on the public reads, namely fastp trimming at Q25 and MiXCR clone calling, and kept in-frame beta chains. Every CDR3 protein is listed once, alongside the most common genes and DNA of its rows. This sample comprises around 200,000 distinct CDR3 sequences, approximately 16% of them detected only once. The biggest ten clones account for around 2% of the sample. Sequences were obtained from PBMCs or a T cell subset sorted from them (not recorded which). The receptor set was obtained from an adult woman who had mild COVID-19 (a few samples of this study predate the infection). The sample titles of this study are shuffled in the database, so cell type and time point are left out; the donor was told from shared clones.

The chain carries TRBV7-2 and TRBJ2-5; no reliable D call. The length of the CDR3 is 12 residues. Looked up from germline, CDR1 is SGHTA and CDR2 is FQGNSA. Trimming left V 1 base short and J 5 bases short, with 5 bases between. The CDR3 sequence: CASSLERETQYF. DNA for the CDR3: TGTGCCAGCAGCTTAGAGAGGGAGACCCAGTACTTC.

The V and J genes are TRBV7-9 and TRBJ1-5; maybe TRBD1 (6 bases). CDR1 and CDR2 (germline): SEHNR, FQNEAQ (reference sequence). Trimming left V 6 bases short and J 3 bases short, with 15 bases between. The CDR3 spans 15 residues. The DNA of the CDR3 is TGTGCCAGCAGTTCGACAGGTACCAACAATCAGCCCCAGCATTTT. Residues: CASSSTGTNNQPQHF.

In its sample, this clonotype was seen a few times. This chain links TRBV12-3 or TRBV12-4 with TRBJ2-7; D gene unclear. The CDR3 runs 10 residues. V lost 8 bases to trimming and J lost 1 base, with 3 bases between them. CDR3 sequence reads: CASGSYEQYF. DNA of the CDR3: TGTGCCAGCGGATCCTACGAGCAGTACTTC.

This clonotype came up a few times. V gene TRBV3-1 combines with J gene TRBJ1-3; unclear D gene. V was clipped by 6 bases and J by 2 bases, with 8 bases between them. This CDR3 is built from 13 residues. Germline V lookup: CDR1 LGHDT, CDR2 YNNKEL (reference sequence). DNA of the CDR3: TGTGCCAGCAGTGGGCCACCTGGAAACACCATATATTTT. Its protein is CASSGPPGNTIYF.

This clonotype was counted between two and nine times. The chain recombines TRBV7-9 with TRBJ2-2, with D unresolved. V was pared by 2 bases and J by 0 bases, with 4 bases between. This CDR3 is 14 amino acids long. Per the germline V gene, CDR1 is SEHNR and CDR2 is FQNEAQ (reference sequence). The CDR3 loop is CASSLNSNTGELFF. The CDR3 bases are TGTGCCAGCAGCTTAAACTCGAACACCGGGGAGCTGTTTTTT.

This clonotype was counted a few times. J is TRBJ2-7 and V is TRBV20-1, with TRBD1 as a possible D gene (6 bases). CDR3 size: 14 residues. V dropped 3 bases and J dropped 1 base, with 13 bases sitting between them. Germline V gene data show CDR1 as DFQATT and CDR2 as SNEGSKA (reference sequence). The chain's CDR3 is CSARGLTGSYEQYF. The CDR3 coding sequence is TGCAGTGCTAGGGGGTTGACAGGTTCCTACGAGCAGTACTTC.